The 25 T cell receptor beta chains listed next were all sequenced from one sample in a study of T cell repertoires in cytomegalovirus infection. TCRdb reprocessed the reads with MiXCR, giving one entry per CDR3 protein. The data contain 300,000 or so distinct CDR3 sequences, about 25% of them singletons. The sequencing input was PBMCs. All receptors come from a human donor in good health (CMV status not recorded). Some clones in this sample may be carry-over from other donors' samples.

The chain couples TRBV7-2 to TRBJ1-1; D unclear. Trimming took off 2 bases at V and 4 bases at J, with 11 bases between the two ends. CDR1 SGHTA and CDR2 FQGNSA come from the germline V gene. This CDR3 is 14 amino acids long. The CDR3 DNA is TGTGCCAGCAGCTTAAAAGGGTTGCGCACTGAAGCTTTCTTT. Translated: CASSLKGLRTEAFF.

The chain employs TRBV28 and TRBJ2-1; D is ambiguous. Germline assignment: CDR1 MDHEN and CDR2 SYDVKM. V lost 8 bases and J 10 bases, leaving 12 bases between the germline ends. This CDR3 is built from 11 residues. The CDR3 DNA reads TGTGCCAGCCAGGAGCAGGTAGAGCAGTTCTTC. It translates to CASQEQVEQFF.

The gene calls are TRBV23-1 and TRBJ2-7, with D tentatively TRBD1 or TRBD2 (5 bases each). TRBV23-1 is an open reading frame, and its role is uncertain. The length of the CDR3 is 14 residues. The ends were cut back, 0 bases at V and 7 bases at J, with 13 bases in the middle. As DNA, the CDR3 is TGCGCCAGCAGTCAATCGGGGACCCGGTGGGAGCAGTACTTC. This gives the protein CASSQSGTRWEQYF.

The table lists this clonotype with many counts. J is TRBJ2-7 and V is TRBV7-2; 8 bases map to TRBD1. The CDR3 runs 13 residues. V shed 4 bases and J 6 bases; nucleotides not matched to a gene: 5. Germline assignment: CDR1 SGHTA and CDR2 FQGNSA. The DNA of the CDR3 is TGTGCCAGCAGCTCATACAGGGGGTTCGAGCAGTACTTC. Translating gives CASSSYRGFEQYF.

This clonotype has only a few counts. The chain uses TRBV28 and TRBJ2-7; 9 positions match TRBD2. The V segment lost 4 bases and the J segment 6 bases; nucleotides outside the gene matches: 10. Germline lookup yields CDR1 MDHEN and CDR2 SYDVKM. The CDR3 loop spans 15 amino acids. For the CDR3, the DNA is TGTGCCAGCAGTTCAGGCGGGAGGGCCTCCCTCGAGCAGTACTTC. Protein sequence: CASSSGGRASLEQYF.

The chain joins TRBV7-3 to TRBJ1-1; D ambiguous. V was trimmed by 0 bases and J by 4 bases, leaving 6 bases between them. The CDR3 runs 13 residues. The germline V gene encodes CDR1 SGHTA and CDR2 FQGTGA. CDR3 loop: CASSLTWGTEAFF. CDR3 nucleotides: TGTGCCAGCAGCTTAACGTGGGGCACTGAAGCTTTCTTT.

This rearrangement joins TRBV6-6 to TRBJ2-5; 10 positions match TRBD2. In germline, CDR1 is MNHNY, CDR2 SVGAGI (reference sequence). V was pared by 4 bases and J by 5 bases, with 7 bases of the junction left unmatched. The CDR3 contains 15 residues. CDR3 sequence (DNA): TGTGCCAGCAGTTTTAGCGGGGGGTCTTTGGAGACCCAGTACTTC. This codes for CASSFSGGSLETQYF.

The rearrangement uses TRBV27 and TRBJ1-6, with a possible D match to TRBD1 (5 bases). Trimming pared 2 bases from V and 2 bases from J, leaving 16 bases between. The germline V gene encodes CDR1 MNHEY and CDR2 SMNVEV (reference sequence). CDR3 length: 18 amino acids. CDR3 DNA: TGTGCCAGCAGTTTACTCGACAGCCCTCCCACCTATAATTCACCCCTCCACTTT. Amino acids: CASSLLDSPPTYNSPLHF.

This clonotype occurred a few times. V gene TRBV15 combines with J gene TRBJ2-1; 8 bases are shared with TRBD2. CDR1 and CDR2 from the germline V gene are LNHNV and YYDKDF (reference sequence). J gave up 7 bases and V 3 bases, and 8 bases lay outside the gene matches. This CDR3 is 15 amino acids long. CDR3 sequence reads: CATSRGAGVVNEQFF. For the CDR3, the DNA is TGTGCCACCAGCAGGGGAGCGGGAGTAGTGAATGAGCAGTTCTTC. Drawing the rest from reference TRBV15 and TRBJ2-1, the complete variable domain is DAMVIQNPRYQVTQFGKPVTLSCSQTLNHNVMYWYQQKSSQAPKLLFHYYDKDFNNEADTPDNFQSRRPNTSFCFLDIRSPGLGDTAMYLCATSRGAGVVNEQFFGPGTRLTVL.

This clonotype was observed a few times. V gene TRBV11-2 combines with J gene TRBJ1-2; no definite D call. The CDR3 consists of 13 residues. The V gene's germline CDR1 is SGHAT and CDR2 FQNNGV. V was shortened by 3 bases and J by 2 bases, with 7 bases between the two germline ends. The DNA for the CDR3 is TGTGCCAGCAGCTTGAAGGCCAACTATGGCTACACCTTC. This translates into CASSLKANYGYTF.

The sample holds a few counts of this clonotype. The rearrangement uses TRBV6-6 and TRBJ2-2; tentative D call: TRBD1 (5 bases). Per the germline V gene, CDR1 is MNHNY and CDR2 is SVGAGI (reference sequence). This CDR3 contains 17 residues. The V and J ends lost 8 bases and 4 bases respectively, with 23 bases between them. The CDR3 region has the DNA TGTGCCAGCGTAGGCAGGGCAACCCCGTCGGGCACCGGGGAGCTGTTTTTT. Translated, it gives CASVGRATPSGTGELFF.

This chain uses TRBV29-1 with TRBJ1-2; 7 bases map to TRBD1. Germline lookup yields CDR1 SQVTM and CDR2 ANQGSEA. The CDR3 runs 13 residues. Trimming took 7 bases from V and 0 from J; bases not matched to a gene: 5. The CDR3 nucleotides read TGCAGCGACCGGACAGGAGCTAACTATGGCTACACCTTC. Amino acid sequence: CSDRTGANYGYTF.

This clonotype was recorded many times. CDR3 in DNA: TGCGCCAGCAGCCAAGAGGGGGGGGACCCCAGGAACATTCAGTACTTC. This translates into CASSQEGGDPRNIQYF. The J gene is TRBJ2-4, the V gene TRBV4-1, with 7 positions matching TRBD2. CDR1 and CDR2 from the germline V gene are MGHRA and YSYEKL. The CDR3 spans 16 residues. V shed 0 bases and J 7 bases; nucleotides not matched to a gene: 9.

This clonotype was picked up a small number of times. CDR3 protein: CATSDYLGEQFF. Written as DNA, the CDR3 is TGTGCCACCAGTGATTACCTCGGAGAGCAGTTCTTC. V gene TRBV24-1 combines with J gene TRBJ2-1; D ambiguous. CDR3 size: 12 residues. Germline V gives CDR1 KGHDR, CDR2 SFDVKD. The germline V and J ends were trimmed by 2 bases and 10 bases, with 8 bases remaining between them.

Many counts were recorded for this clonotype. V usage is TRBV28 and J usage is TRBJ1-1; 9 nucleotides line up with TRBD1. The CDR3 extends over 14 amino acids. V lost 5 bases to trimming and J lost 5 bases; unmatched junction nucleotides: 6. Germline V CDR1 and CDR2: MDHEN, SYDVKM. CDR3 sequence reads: CASSTPGQGTEAFF. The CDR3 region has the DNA TGTGCCAGCAGTACCCCAGGACAGGGGACTGAAGCTTTCTTT.

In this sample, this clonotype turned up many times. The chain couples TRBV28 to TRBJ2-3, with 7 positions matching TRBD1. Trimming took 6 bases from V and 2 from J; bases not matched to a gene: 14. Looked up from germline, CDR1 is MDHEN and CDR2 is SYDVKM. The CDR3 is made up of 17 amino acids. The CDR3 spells CASSKIPRDRDTDTQYF. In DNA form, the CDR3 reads TGTGCCAGCAGCAAAATCCCCCGGGACAGAGACACAGATACGCAGTATTTT.

Here the CDR3 reads CASSQGLSGEQFF. CDR3 nucleotides: TGTGCCAGCAGCCAGGGCCTTTCGGGCGAGCAGTTCTTC. The chain uses TRBV11-2 and TRBJ2-1; a possible D gene is TRBD1 (5 bases). Germline V gene lookup returns CDR1 SGHAT and CDR2 FQNNGV. The CDR3 has 13 residues. V lost 5 bases to trimming and J lost 10 bases, with 15 bases between them.

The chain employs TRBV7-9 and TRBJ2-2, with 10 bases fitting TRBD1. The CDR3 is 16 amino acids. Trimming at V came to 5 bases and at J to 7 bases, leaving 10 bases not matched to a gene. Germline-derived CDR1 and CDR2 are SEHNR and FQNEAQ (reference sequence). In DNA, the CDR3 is TGTGCCAGCAGCCCGGGCTGGACAGGGGGATTCGGGGAGCTGTTTTTT. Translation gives CASSPGWTGGFGELFF.

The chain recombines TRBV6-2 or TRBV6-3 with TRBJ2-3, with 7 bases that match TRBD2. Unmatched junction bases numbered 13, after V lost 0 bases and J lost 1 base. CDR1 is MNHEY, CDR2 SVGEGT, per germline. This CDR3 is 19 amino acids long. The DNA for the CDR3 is TGTGCCAGCAGTTACTCCGCCGGTAGGGTAGCGGGCCGCACAGATACGCAGTATTTT. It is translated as CASSYSAGRVAGRTDTQYF.

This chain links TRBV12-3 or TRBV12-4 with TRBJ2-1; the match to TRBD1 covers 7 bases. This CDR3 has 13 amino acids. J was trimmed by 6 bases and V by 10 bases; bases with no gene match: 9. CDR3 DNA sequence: TGTGCCATCCAGGACAGGAGCTTCAATGAGCAGTTCTTC. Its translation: CAIQDRSFNEQFF.

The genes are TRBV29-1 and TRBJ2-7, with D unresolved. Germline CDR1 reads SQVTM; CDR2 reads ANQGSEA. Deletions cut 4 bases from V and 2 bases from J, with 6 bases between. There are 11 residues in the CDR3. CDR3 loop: CSVATAYEQYF. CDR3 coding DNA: TGCAGCGTTGCTACGGCCTACGAGCAGTACTTC.

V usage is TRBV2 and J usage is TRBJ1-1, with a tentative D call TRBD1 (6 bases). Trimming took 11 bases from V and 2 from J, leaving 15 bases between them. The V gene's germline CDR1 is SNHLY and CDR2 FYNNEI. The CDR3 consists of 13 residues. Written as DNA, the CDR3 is TGTGCCCGGAGAAGGACAGAAAACACTGAAGCTTTCTTT. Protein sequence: CARRRTENTEAFF. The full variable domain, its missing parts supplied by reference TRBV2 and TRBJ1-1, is EPEVTQTPSHQVTQMGQEVILRCVPISNHLYFYWYRQILGQKVEFLVSFYNNEISEKSEIFDDQFSVERPDGSNFTLKIRSTKLEDSAMYFCARRRTENTEAFFGQGTRLTVV.

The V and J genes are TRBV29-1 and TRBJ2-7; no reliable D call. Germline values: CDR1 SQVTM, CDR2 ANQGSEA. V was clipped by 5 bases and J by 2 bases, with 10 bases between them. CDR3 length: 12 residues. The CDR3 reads CSVYGTAYEQYF. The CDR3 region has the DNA TGCAGCGTTTATGGCACCGCCTACGAGCAGTACTTC.

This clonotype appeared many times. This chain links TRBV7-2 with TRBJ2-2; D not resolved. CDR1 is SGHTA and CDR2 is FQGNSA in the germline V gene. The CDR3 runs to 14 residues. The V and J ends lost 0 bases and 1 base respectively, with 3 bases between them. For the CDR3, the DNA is TGTGCCAGCAGCTTAGCACTGAACACCGGGGAGCTGTTTTTT. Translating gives CASSLALNTGELFF.

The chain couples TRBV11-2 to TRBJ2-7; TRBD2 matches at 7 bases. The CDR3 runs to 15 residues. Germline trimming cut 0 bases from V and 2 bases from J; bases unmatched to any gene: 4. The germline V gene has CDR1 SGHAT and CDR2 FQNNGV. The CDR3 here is CASSLEPAGTYEQYF. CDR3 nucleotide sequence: TGTGCCAGCAGCTTAGAGCCAGCGGGGACCTACGAGCAGTACTTC.